The 12 T cell receptor beta chains below were found in one sample sequenced in a study of blood T cell repertoires in COVID-19. The assay was immunoSEQ multiplex PCR, and TCRdb's table has in-frame clones only and misses some. The table records about 75,000 clones, 84% of them present only once. Input material: peripheral blood. The receptors were sampled from a woman aged 45-65 years with acute or convalescent COVID-19.

The rearrangement uses TRBV27 and TRBJ2-3, with TRBD1 identical over 8 bases. Per the germline V gene, CDR1 is MNHEY and CDR2 is SMNVEV (reference sequence). This CDR3 comprises 15 residues. V dropped 6 bases and J dropped 4; count of bases not matched to a gene: 9. The CDR3 reads CASRPGGWGADTQYF. The DNA of the CDR3 is TGTGCCAGCAGGCCAGGGGGCTGGGGCGCAGATACGCAGTATTTT.

The J gene is TRBJ2-3, the V gene TRBV10-3; D might be TRBD2 (7 bases). Looked up from germline, CDR1 is ENHRY and CDR2 is SYGVKD. The CDR3 totals 16 residues. The V end was cut by 4 bases, the J end by 3 bases, with 17 bases between. This CDR3 reads CAISGLLGGLTDTQYF. The DNA for the CDR3 is TGTGCCATCAGTGGGTTATTGGGGGGGCTGACAGATACGCAGTATTTT.

The chain uses TRBV28 and TRBJ1-3; the D gene is possibly TRBD1 (5 bases). Trimming pared 8 bases from V and 1 base from J, leaving 12 bases between. The CDR3 is 14 residues long. Looked up from germline, CDR1 is MDHEN and CDR2 is SYDVKM. The CDR3 region has the DNA TGTGCCAGCTCCCAGGGTGGGTCTGGAAACACCATATATTTT. Translated: CASSQGGSGNTIYF.

Points on this clone: The DNA is omitted, as the CDR3 cannot be located on it reliably, and the CDR3 follows TCRdb's listing. The V and J genes are TRBV11-2 and TRBJ1-3; no check of the table's D call, TRBD1, against the DNA was made. Germline CDR1 and CDR2: SGHAT and FQNNGV. The CDR3 is made up of 11 amino acids, end residues included. The CDR3 loop is CASSWGTGSDF.

The chain is built from TRBV4-1 and TRBJ2-4; D is ambiguous. The germline gives CDR1 MGHRA, CDR2 YSYEKL. Deletions cut 7 bases from V and 3 bases from J, with 19 bases between. This CDR3 region has 16 residues. The CDR3 spells CASTPEPVARKNIQYF. The CDR3 region has the DNA TGCGCCAGCACCCCGGAGCCGGTGGCTCGCAAAAACATTCAGTACTTC.

The rearrangement links TRBV9 to TRBJ2-1; 10 bases line up with TRBD2. V was pared by 1 base and J by 6 bases, with 4 bases of the junction left unmatched. There are 15 residues in the CDR3. Germline V lookup: CDR1 SGDLS, CDR2 YYNGEE. CDR3 region: CASSVLASGGNEQFF. DNA of the CDR3: TGTGCCAGCAGCGTATTGGCTAGCGGGGGCAATGAGCAGTTCTTC.

This chain joins TRBV4-2 and TRBJ1-4; TRBD1 matches at 7 bases. With 6 bases clipped from V and 6 bases from J, the junction kept 7 bases outside the gene matches. This CDR3 contains 14 residues. The germline V gene encodes CDR1 LGHNA and CDR2 YNFKEQ. CDR3 sequence: CASRVRGMDEKLFF. The CDR3 region has the DNA TGTGCCAGCAGGGTCAGGGGGATGGATGAAAAACTGTTTTTT.

The chain links TRBV5-8 to TRBJ1-1; no definite D call. From germline, CDR1 is SGHTS and CDR2 YDEGEE. The CDR3 has 13 amino acids. V was cut by 6 bases and J by 7 bases, with 16 bases left in between. The CDR3 protein is CASTVRGGFEAFF. CDR3 nucleotide sequence: TGTGCCAGCACCGTACGGGGAGGTTTTGAAGCTTTCTTT.

The chain combines TRBV30 with TRBJ1-4; D not certain. The germline V and J ends were trimmed by 0 bases and 8 bases, with 13 bases remaining between them. The CDR3 has 14 amino acids. Germline-derived CDR1 and CDR2 are GTSNPN and SVGIG (reference sequence). CDR3 DNA sequence: TGTGCCTGGAGTGTAGGCAGGTCTCCGGAAAAACTGTTTTTT. Its protein product is CAWSVGRSPEKLFF. Together with reference TRBV30 and TRBJ1-4, the CDR3 gives the full variable domain: SQTIHQWPATLVQPVGSPLSLECTVEGTSNPNLYWYRQAAGRGLQLLFYSVGIGQISSEVPQNLSASRPQDRQFILSSKKLLLSDSGFYLCAWSVGRSPEKLFFGSGTQLSVL.

Concerning this clone: An end of the junction differs from the germline gene, which may be a read error. The genes are TRBV5-1 and TRBJ1-1; 9 nucleotides line up with TRBD1. The CDR3 covers 14 residues. Germline values: CDR1 SGHRS, CDR2 YFSETQ. CDR3 sequence reads: CASSSGQGQTWGVF. The CDR3 DNA reads as TGCGCCAGCAGCTCGGGACAGGGCCAAACGTGGGGGGTCTTT.

V usage is TRBV21-1 and J usage is TRBJ2-7; the D segment call TRBD2 is taken from the table without a DNA check. TRBV21-1 counts as a pseudogene. The CDR3 is made up of 12 amino acids. This CDR3 reads CASSKARNGQYF. The CDR3 DNA is TGTGCCAGCAGCAAAGCACGAAACGGGCAGTACTTC.

This clone was seen just once. This rearrangement joins TRBV9 to TRBJ1-1; D gene unclear. V was trimmed by 3 bases and J by 6 bases, leaving 21 bases between them. Germline V CDR1 and CDR2: SGDLS, YYNGEE. The CDR3 totals 16 residues. The CDR3 here is CASSEIGIGLVAEAFF. In DNA, the CDR3 is TGTGCCAGCAGCGAGATCGGAATAGGACTTGTAGCTGAAGCTTTCTTT.